The sequence of this T cell receptor beta chain was determined in a study of blood T cell repertoires in COVID-19. Study-level background: COVID-19 samples collected from the United States, Italy and Spain covered acute and convalescent phases.

With 4 bases clipped from V and 3 bases from J, the junction kept 8 bases outside the gene matches. This CDR3 comprises 15 residues. CDR1 LGHNA and CDR2 YSLEER come from the germline V gene. Libraries were prepared by immunoSEQ multiplex PCR; TCRdb keeps only in-frame clonotypes and omits some of them. The table records around 230,000 clones, roughly 82% of them present only once. The V and J genes are TRBV4-3 and TRBJ1-2; 7 bases align to TRBD1. The sample taken for sequencing was peripheral blood. The clonotype comes from a man aged 35 to 55 who had recovered from COVID-19. CDR3 in DNA: TGCGCCAGCAGCCCGGAACCAGGGGGTGACTATGGCTACACCTTC. Its protein product is CASSPEPGGDYGYTF.